The 2 T cell receptor beta chains reported below all come from one sample, sequenced in a study of cytomegalovirus exposure and HLA in healthy donors. Use of 60 Vbeta and 13 Jbeta primers characterized the PCR. Clones were read by immunoSEQ multiplex PCR, and TCRdb kept only the in-frame ones, dropping some. This table holds thousands of clones, roughly half found once. The sample taken for sequencing was PBMCs. These receptors all stem from a man aged 30 to 45 in good health and CMV-seropositive.

V gene TRBV5-1 combines with J gene TRBJ1-6; D gene ambiguous. Germline V gives CDR1 SGHRS, CDR2 YFSETQ. V dropped 0 bases and J dropped 9 bases, with 10 bases sitting between them. The CDR3 is 14 residues long. The CDR3: CASSLGGLGSPLHF. CDR3 DNA sequence: TGCGCCAGCAGCTTGGGAGGGTTAGGTTCACCCCTCCACTTT.

There are a few counts of this clone. The chain has TRBV29-1 and TRBJ1-1; 7 nucleotides match TRBD1. Germline-derived CDR1 and CDR2 are SQVTM and ANQGSEA. The CDR3 is made up of 15 amino acids. J lost 4 bases, V lost 4 bases, and 12 bases had no gene match. CDR3: CSVVHRDRVATEAFF. CDR3 in DNA: TGCAGCGTTGTTCATCGTGACAGGGTTGCCACTGAAGCTTTCTTT.